What follows is one T cell receptor beta chain and its context. The sample has other DNA sequences that encode this CDR3 too. V gave up 3 bases and J gave up 4 bases, with 10 bases separating them. CDR1 and CDR2 (germline): MGHRA, YSYEKL. The CDR3 runs to 14 residues. This specimen comes from a study of blood T cell repertoires in COVID-19. TCRdb keeps only in-frame clones here, not all; method: immunoSEQ multiplex PCR. The data show 380,000 or so clones, about 80% seen once. Sequencing was performed on peripheral blood. This TCR was recovered from a human donor with acute or convalescent COVID-19. The donor label of this sample is uncertain. The chain combines TRBV4-1 with TRBJ1-5; the D gene is possibly TRBD1 (6 bases). The CDR3 region has the DNA TGCGCCAGCAGCCACGGACAGTCGAATCAGCCCCAGCATTTT. Translating it yields CASSHGQSNQPQHF.